This T cell receptor beta chain was recorded in a study of STAT5B mutations in CD4+ large granular lymphocyte leukemia. Measured with immunoSEQ multiplex PCR; TCRdb has only the in-frame clones, and not every one. This sample yields fewer than 35,000 clones, of which around 88% are seen a single time; about 0.92% belongs to the top ten. Sequencing input: CD4+ T cells from blood buffy coats. The receptor was isolated from a human donor in good health.

The CDR3 protein is CASSPDRSRGIYEQYF. CDR3 coding DNA: TGTGCCAGCAGCCCTGACAGGTCCCGAGGTATCTACGAGCAGTACTTC. V gene TRBV7-9 combines with J gene TRBJ2-7, with D possibly being TRBD1 (6 bases). Germline values: CDR1 SEHNR, CDR2 FQNEAQ (reference sequence). Trimming removed 5 bases at V and 3 bases at J, with 20 bases between. The CDR3 sequence is 16 residues long.